The 20 T cell receptor beta chains presented below share a single source sample, sequenced in a study of T cell responses to AZD1222 COVID-19 vaccine. The table came from immunoSEQ multiplex PCR; TCRdb's copy has only in-frame clones and leaves some out. The top ten hold 4.2% of the sample, which has some 110,000 clones, 89% seen once. The input for sequencing was peripheral blood, taken on day 0 of AZD1222 vaccination. The receptors were gathered from an adult in good health.

V is TRBV11-2 and J is TRBJ2-7; D is perhaps TRBD1 (5 bases). The V end was cut by 7 bases, the J end by 1 base, with 14 bases between. This CDR3 spans 14 amino acids. In germline, CDR1 is SGHAT, CDR2 FQNNGV. CDR3 DNA: TGTGCCAGCACCCGAAGTGGGGCTTCCTACGAGCAGTACTTC. It yields the protein CASTRSGASYEQYF. Drawing the rest from reference TRBV11-2 and TRBJ2-7, the complete variable domain is EAGVAQSPRYKIIEKRQSVAFWCNPISGHATLYWYQQILGQGPKLLIQFQNNGVVDDSQLPKDRFSAERLKGVDSTLKIQPAKLEDSAVYLCASTRSGASYEQYFGPGTRLTVT.

J is TRBJ2-2 and V is TRBV15; 8 bases match TRBD1. Trimming removed 0 bases from V and 1 base from J; junction bases left unmatched: 1. This CDR3 contains 16 residues. Looked up from germline, CDR1 is LNHNV and CDR2 is YYDKDF (reference sequence). The CDR3 loop is CATSRDGTGNTGELFF. In DNA, the CDR3 is TGTGCCACCAGCAGAGATGGGACAGGGAACACCGGGGAGCTGTTTTTT.

The rearrangement uses TRBV30 and TRBJ2-3, with D perhaps matching TRBD2 (5 bases). V shed 0 bases and J shed 8 bases, with 15 bases lying between them. CDR3 length: 14 residues. The V gene's germline CDR1 is GTSNPN and CDR2 SVGIG (reference sequence). The CDR3 spells CAWSVRGLSGTQYF. CDR3 nucleotide sequence: TGTGCCTGGAGTGTTCGAGGGCTTAGTGGTACGCAGTATTTT.

V is TRBV6-5 and J is TRBJ1-5; D unresolved. Trimming removed 10 bases from V and 4 bases from J, with 11 bases in between. CDR3 length: 12 amino acids. CDR1 is MNHEY and CDR2 is SVGAGI in the germline V gene. CDR3 loop: CATLVGNQPQHF. The CDR3 DNA sequence: TGTGCCACCCTAGTGGGGAATCAGCCCCAGCATTTT.

This clone has a handful of counts. The chain employs TRBV28 and TRBJ1-2; no clear D gene. The CDR3 sequence is 13 residues long. Germline V gene lookup returns CDR1 MDHEN and CDR2 SYDVKM. Trimming removed 6 bases at V and 1 base at J, with 9 bases between. The CDR3 is CASRYGVNYGYTF. The DNA of the CDR3 is TGTGCCAGCAGATACGGGGTTAACTATGGCTACACCTTC.

This rearrangement joins TRBV5-4 to TRBJ2-7; maybe TRBD2 (6 bases). This CDR3 is 15 amino acids long. Germline CDR1 is SGHNT and CDR2 is YYREEE (reference sequence). V lost 4 bases and J 4 bases, leaving 18 bases between the germline ends. The CDR3 nucleotides are TGTGCCAGCAGCGAGGGACTCCAAGGGAGTTACGAGCAGTACTTC. Translation: CASSEGLQGSYEQYF.

CDR3 coding DNA: TGTGCCAGCAGTACTCCCGGTCGAGGTTACGAGCAGTACTTC. Encoded protein: CASSTPGRGYEQYF. V is TRBV27 and J is TRBJ2-7; D ambiguous. The germline V gene encodes CDR1 MNHEY and CDR2 SMNVEV (reference sequence). The CDR3 has 14 amino acids. Trimming stripped 5 bases from V and 4 bases from J, with 15 bases between.

The chain carries TRBV27 and TRBJ1-1, with D possibly being TRBD1 (6 bases). Trimming took 6 bases from V and 4 from J, leaving 15 bases between them. This CDR3 spans 14 amino acids. The germline gives CDR1 MNHEY, CDR2 SMNVEV (reference sequence). The CDR3 sequence is CASRRLGGSTEAFF. As DNA, the CDR3 is TGTGCCAGCAGGCGCTTAGGGGGAAGCACTGAAGCTTTCTTT.

This clone was seen once. This chain connects TRBV20-1 to TRBJ2-2; TRBD2 aligns across 10 bases. Trimming took 4 bases from V and 3 from J; bases not matched to a gene: 17. The CDR3 totals 19 residues. Germline CDR1 reads DFQATT; CDR2 reads SNEGSKA (reference sequence). The CDR3 here is CSATDRGEITSGDTGELFF. CDR3 bases: TGCAGTGCTACTGACCGGGGGGAGATCACTAGCGGGGACACCGGGGAGCTGTTTTTT.

The V and J genes are TRBV10-3 and TRBJ2-5; 9 bases are a match to TRBD1. With 4 bases clipped from V and 5 bases from J, the junction kept 8 bases outside the gene matches. Germline V CDR1 and CDR2: ENHRY, SYGVKD. This CDR3 is 15 amino acids long. CDR3 nucleotides: TGTGCCATCAGTGTATCCGGGACAGGGCTTGAGACCCAGTACTTC. Encoded protein: CAISVSGTGLETQYF.

The rearrangement uses TRBV12-5 and TRBJ1-1; D remains unclear. CDR3 length: 11 amino acids. In germline, CDR1 is LGHNT, CDR2 FRNRAP. The V gene lost 3 bases and the J gene lost 2 bases, with 1 base spanning the gap. The CDR3 here is CASGFNTEAFF. The CDR3 DNA is TGTGCTAGTGGTTTTAACACTGAAGCTTTCTTT. The full variable domain, with the rest looked up from reference TRBV12-5 and TRBJ1-1, is DARVTQTPRHKVTEMGQEVTMRCQPILGHNTVFWYRQTMMQGLELLAYFRNRAPLDDSGMPKDRFSAEMPDATLATLKIQPSEPRDSAVYFCASGFNTEAFFGQGTRLTVV.

The chain is built from TRBV9 and TRBJ2-5, with TRBD2 matching 12 bases. This CDR3 region has 15 residues. Germline V CDR1 and CDR2: SGDLS, YYNGEE. Trimming took 5 bases from V and 5 from J; bases not matched to a gene: 7. The CDR3 protein is CASSSSGRGGETQYF. The CDR3 DNA reads as TGTGCCAGCAGTTCTAGCGGGAGGGGGGGCGAGACCCAGTACTTC.

This clone was counted a single time. The gene calls are TRBV2 and TRBJ1-5; D remains ambiguous. CDR1 is SNHLY and CDR2 is FYNNEI in the germline V gene. CDR3 length: 14 residues. The V end lost 1 base, the J end lost 7 bases, and 11 bases lay between the germline ends. The CDR3 protein is CASSEGEGWQPQHF. The CDR3 region has the DNA TGTGCCAGCAGTGAAGGTGAGGGCTGGCAGCCCCAGCATTTT.

This chain uses TRBV21-1 with TRBJ2-7; the D segment call TRBD1 is taken from the table without a DNA check. TRBV21-1 is assigned pseudogene status. The CDR3 covers 17 residues. The CDR3 DNA sequence: TGTGCCAGCAGCTGTCCCCGTGGGACAGGGCATGGCTACGAGCAGTACTTC. Protein sequence: CASSCPRGTGHGYEQYF.

This clone appeared a single time. The chain uses TRBV7-9 and TRBJ2-3; 10 nucleotides line up with TRBD1. The CDR3 is 16 residues long. Trimming removed 3 bases from V and 2 bases from J; junction bases left unmatched: 5. The germline V gene has CDR1 SEHNR and CDR2 FQNEAQ (reference sequence). The chain's CDR3 is CASSLGDRGNTDTQYF. CDR3 coding DNA: TGTGCCAGCAGCTTGGGGGACAGGGGAAACACAGATACGCAGTATTTT.

The chain links TRBV4-2 to TRBJ1-4, with D tentatively TRBD1 (6 bases). Germline CDR1 and CDR2: LGHNA and YNFKEQ. The germline V and J ends were trimmed by 4 bases and 11 bases, with 14 bases remaining between them. The CDR3 has 13 residues. CDR3 bases: TGTGCCAGCAGCCCCGACAGGTCTGGGAAACTGTTTTTT. Encoded protein: CASSPDRSGKLFF.

This clone occurred once. The rearrangement joins TRBV30 to TRBJ1-5; TRBD1 aligns across 7 bases. Germline CDR1 reads GTSNPN; CDR2 reads SVGIG (reference sequence). The CDR3 runs to 13 residues. Unmatched junction bases numbered 2, after V lost 2 bases and J lost 4 bases. The CDR3 DNA is TGTGCCTGGAGTCAGACAGGGAATCAGCCCCAGCATTTT. This encodes CAWSQTGNQPQHF.

The chain couples TRBV6-5 to TRBJ2-3; unclear D gene. Deletions cut 5 bases from V and 6 bases from J, with 6 bases between. Per germline, CDR1 MNHEY and CDR2 SVGAGI. The CDR3 runs to 11 residues. CDR3: CASSLKDTQYF. CDR3 coding DNA: TGTGCCAGCAGTCTTAAGGATACGCAGTATTTT.

The rearrangement joins TRBV7-2 to TRBJ2-4; D is ambiguous. Germline-derived CDR1 and CDR2 are SGHTA and FQGNSA. V was pared by 3 bases and J by 0 bases, with 12 bases between. The length of the CDR3 is 16 residues. The CDR3 DNA follows: TGTGCCAGCAGCTTCCAGGTAGCCTTAGCCAAAAACATTCAGTACTTC. It is translated as CASSFQVALAKNIQYF.

V gene TRBV10-1 combines with J gene TRBJ2-1; 12 bases map to TRBD2. V was clipped by 2 bases and J by 8 bases; unmatched bases: 7. The CDR3 runs to 16 residues. Germline CDR1 WNHNN, CDR2 SYGVQD (reference sequence). The CDR3: CASSEGLAGPRDEQFF. The CDR3 region has the DNA TGCGCCAGCAGTGAGGGACTAGCGGGACCCCGGGATGAGCAGTTCTTC.